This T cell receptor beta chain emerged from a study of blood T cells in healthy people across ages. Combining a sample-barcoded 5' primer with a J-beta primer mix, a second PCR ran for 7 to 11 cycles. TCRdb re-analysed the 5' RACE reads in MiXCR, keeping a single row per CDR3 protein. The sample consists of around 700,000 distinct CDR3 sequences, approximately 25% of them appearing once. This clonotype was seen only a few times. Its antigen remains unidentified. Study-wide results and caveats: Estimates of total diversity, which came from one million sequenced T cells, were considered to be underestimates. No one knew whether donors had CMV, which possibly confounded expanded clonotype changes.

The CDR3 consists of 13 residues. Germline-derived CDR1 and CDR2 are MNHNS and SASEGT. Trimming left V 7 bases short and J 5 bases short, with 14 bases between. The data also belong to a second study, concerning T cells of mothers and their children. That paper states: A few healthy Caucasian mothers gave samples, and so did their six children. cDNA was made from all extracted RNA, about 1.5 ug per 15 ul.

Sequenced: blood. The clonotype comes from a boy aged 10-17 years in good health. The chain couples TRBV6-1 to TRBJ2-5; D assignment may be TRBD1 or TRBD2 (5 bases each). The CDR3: CASTRDGVETQYF. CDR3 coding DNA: TGTGCCAGCACCCGGGACGGTGTTGAGACCCAGTACTTC.